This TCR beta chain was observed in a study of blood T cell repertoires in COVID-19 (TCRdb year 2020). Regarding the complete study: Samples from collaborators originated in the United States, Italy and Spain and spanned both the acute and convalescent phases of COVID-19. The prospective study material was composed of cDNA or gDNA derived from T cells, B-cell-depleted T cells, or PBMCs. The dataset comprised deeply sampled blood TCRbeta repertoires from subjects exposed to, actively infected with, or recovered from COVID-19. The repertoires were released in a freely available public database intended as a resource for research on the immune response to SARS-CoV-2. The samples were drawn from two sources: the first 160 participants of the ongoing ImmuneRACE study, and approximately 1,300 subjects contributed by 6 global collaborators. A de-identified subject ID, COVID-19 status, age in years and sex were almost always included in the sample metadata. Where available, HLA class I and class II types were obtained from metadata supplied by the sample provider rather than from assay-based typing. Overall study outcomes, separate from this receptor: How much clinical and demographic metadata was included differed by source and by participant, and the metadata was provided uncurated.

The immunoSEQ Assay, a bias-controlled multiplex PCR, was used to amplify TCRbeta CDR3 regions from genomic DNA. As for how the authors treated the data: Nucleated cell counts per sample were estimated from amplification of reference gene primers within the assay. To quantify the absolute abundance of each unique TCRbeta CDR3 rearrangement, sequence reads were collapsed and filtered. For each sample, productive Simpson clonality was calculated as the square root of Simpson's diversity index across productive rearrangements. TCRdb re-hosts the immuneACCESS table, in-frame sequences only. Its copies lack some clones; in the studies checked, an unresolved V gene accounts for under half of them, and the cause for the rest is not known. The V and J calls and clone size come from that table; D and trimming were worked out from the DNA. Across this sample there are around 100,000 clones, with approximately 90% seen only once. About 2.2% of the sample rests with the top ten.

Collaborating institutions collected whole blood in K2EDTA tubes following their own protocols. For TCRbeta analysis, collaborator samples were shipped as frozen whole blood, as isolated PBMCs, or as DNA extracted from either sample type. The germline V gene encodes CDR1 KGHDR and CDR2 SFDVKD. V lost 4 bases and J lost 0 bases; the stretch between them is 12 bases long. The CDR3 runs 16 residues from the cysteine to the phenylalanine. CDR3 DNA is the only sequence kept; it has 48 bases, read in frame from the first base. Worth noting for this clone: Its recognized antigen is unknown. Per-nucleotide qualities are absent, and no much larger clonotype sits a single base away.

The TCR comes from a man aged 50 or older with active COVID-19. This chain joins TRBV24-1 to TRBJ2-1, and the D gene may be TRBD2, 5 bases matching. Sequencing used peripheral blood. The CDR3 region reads CATSDQDWSSYNEQFF. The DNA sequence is TGTGCCACCAGTGACCAGGACTGGAGCTCCTACAATGAGCAGTTCTTC.